These 12 T cell receptor beta chains were sequenced from one sample in a study of blood T cell repertoires in COVID-19. Data came from immunoSEQ multiplex PCR; TCRdb stores just in-frame clones and leaves some out. The sample includes just over 300,000 clones, approximately 84% of them seen just once. Sequencing was performed on PBMCs or T cells enriched from blood (not recorded which). The receptors here all came from a man younger than 45 who had recovered from COVID-19.

The gene calls are TRBV6-5 and TRBJ1-3, with D perhaps TRBD1 (6 bases). The CDR3 has 15 residues. V was trimmed by 4 bases and J by 4 bases, leaving 14 bases between them. Germline CDR1 and CDR2: MNHEY and SVGAGI. CDR3 amino acids: CASSSEDRVGNTIYF. Written as DNA, the CDR3 is TGTGCCAGCAGTTCGGAGGACAGAGTGGGAAACACCATATATTTT.

A few counts support this clone. This chain connects TRBV3-1 (or the pseudogene TRBV3-2) to TRBJ1-2; 7 bases agree with TRBD1. This CDR3 has 12 amino acids. V lost 6 bases and J lost 8; bases outside the gene matches: 6. Germline CDR1 is LGHDT and CDR2 is YNNKEL (reference sequence). CDR3 sequence (DNA): TGTGCCAGCAGACACAGGGGAATGGGCTACACCTTC. Residues: CASRHRGMGYTF.

V is TRBV3-1 (or the pseudogene TRBV3-2) and J is TRBJ2-1; D gene unclear. Germline CDR1 is LGHDT and CDR2 is YNNKEL (reference sequence). The CDR3 consists of 11 residues. The V and J ends lost 2 bases and 8 bases respectively, with 4 bases between them. The CDR3 spells CASSQTYEQFF. The CDR3 nucleotides are TGTGCCAGCAGCCAAACATATGAGCAGTTCTTC.

V gene TRBV7-2 combines with J gene TRBJ1-5; D is unresolved. The length of the CDR3 is 14 residues. V shed 2 bases and J shed 2 bases, with 7 bases lying between them. Germline loops: CDR1 SGHTA, CDR2 FQGNSA. CDR3 region: CASSLSSGNQPQHF. For the CDR3, the DNA is TGTGCCAGCAGCTTATCTAGTGGCAATCAGCCCCAGCATTTT. Full variable domain (remainder filled in from reference TRBV7-2 and TRBJ1-5): GAGVSQSPSNKVTEKGKDVELRCDPISGHTALYWYRQSLGQGLEFLIYFQGNSAPDKSGLPSDRFSAERTGGSVSTLTIQRTQQEDSAVYLCASSLSSGNQPQHFGDGTRLSIL.

The V and J genes are TRBV29-1 and TRBJ2-2; D may be TRBD2 (5 bases). Germline CDR1 SQVTM, CDR2 ANQGSEA. The CDR3 is 13 residues long. The V gene lost 6 bases and the J gene lost 5 bases, with 13 bases spanning the gap. The CDR3 spells CSVRGLRTGELFF. In nucleotides, the CDR3 is TGCAGCGTCCGGGGTCTAAGGACCGGGGAGCTGTTTTTT.

This clone has just one count. The V gene is TRBV5-1, the J gene TRBJ2-5; TRBD1 is a possible D gene (6 bases). The germline CDR1 and CDR2 sequences are SGHRS and YFSETQ. The CDR3 totals 16 residues. Trimming stripped 1 base from V and 1 base from J, with 14 bases between. The CDR3 reads CASSLFTGISQETQYF. The CDR3 DNA reads as TGCGCCAGCAGCTTGTTTACAGGGATAAGCCAAGAGACCCAGTACTTC.

The chain combines TRBV7-2 with TRBJ2-7, with TRBD2 as a possible D gene (6 bases). Between the trimmed V and J ends, which lost 2 bases and 6 bases, there was a span of 17 bases. Germline-derived CDR1 and CDR2 are SGHTA and FQGNSA. CDR3 size: 15 residues. The CDR3 bases are TGTGCCAGCAGCTTACGGGGCGGAGGGGTTGGCGAGCAGTACTTC. This gives the protein CASSLRGGGVGEQYF.

This clone was observed once. The chain uses TRBV4-1 and TRBJ2-2; D not certain. The CDR3 is 17 residues long. Germline lookup yields CDR1 MGHRA and CDR2 YSYEKL. The germline V and J ends were trimmed by 3 bases and 0 bases, with 14 bases remaining between them. CDR3 in amino acids: CASSQSGSFANTGELFF. DNA of the CDR3: TGCGCCAGCAGCCAGTCCGGGTCGTTCGCGAACACCGGGGAGCTGTTTTTT.

The V and J genes are TRBV27 and TRBJ2-5; TRBD2 might be the D (6 bases). This CDR3 region has 16 residues. The germline CDR1 and CDR2 sequences are MNHEY and SMNVEV (reference sequence). Trimming stripped 4 bases from V and 0 bases from J, with 15 bases between. Here the CDR3 DNA reads TGTGCCAGCAGTTCAGATAGCGGCTCATACCAAGAGACCCAGTACTTC. This codes for CASSSDSGSYQETQYF.

This clone occurred once. Distinct nucleotide sequences in the sample also encode this CDR3. The CDR3 DNA is TGTGCCAGCAGCTCCCAGGGGGCGCCCACTGAAGCTTTCTTT. The encoded protein is CASSSQGAPTEAFF. The V gene is TRBV6-5, the J gene TRBJ1-1; 8 bases align to TRBD1. The CDR3 sequence is 14 residues long. V trimming: 6 bases; J trimming: 4 bases; junction bases outside the gene matches: 7. Germline CDR1 reads MNHEY; CDR2 reads SVGAGI.

The chain has TRBV28 and TRBJ1-2; D gene unclear. V dropped 8 bases and J dropped 1 base, with 5 bases sitting between them. Germline V CDR1 and CDR2: MDHEN, SYDVKM. The length of the CDR3 is 11 residues. CDR3 sequence reads: CASSVNYGYTF. DNA for the CDR3: TGTGCCAGCTCGGTTAACTATGGCTACACCTTC.

The chain uses TRBV6-5 and TRBJ1-6; no clear D. The V end was cut by 4 bases, the J end by 0 bases, with 4 bases between. Per germline, CDR1 MNHEY and CDR2 SVGAGI. The CDR3 has 14 amino acids. CDR3 residues: CASSSSSYNSPLHF. CDR3 DNA: TGTGCCAGCAGTTCGAGCTCCTATAATTCACCCCTCCACTTT.